A single sample gave rise to the 23 T cell receptor beta chains below, sequenced in a study of vaccination and CD4 T cells after COVID-19. No antigens are known for them. Treatment indicated: roughly 10-day PBMC culture with coronavirus spike peptide pools or control peptides (ViraFEST assay). The Oncomine TCR Beta short-read assay was applied to DNA of cultured CD4+ T cells. One entry per CDR3 protein results from TCRdb running MiXCR on the PCR reads. The sample carries about 18,000 distinct CDR3 sequences, around 45% recorded once. Sequenced here: CD4+ T cells from blood, cultured in vitro, sampled before SARS-CoV-2 vaccination. These receptors originate from a human donor who received a COVID-19 vaccine.

The chain couples TRBV21-1 to TRBJ2-7; no check of the table's D call, TRBD1, against the DNA was made. TRBV21-1 is an annotated pseudogene. This CDR3 is built from 11 residues. The CDR3 DNA follows: TGTGCCAGCAGCCCACAGGACGAGCAGTACTTC. Translation gives CASSPQDEQYF.

There are a few counts of this clonotype. This rearrangement joins TRBV30 to TRBJ2-5, with D possibly TRBD2 on 5 matching bases. Germline CDR1 is GTSNPN and CDR2 is SVGIG (reference sequence). The V and J ends lost 2 bases and 2 bases respectively, with 12 bases between them. This CDR3 is built from 14 residues. Here the CDR3 DNA reads TGTGCCTGGAGTCGGCTAGCCGAACAAGAGACCCAGTACTTC. It codes for CAWSRLAEQETQYF.

This chain connects TRBV6-1 to TRBJ1-2, with D possibly being TRBD1 (6 bases). V gave up 1 base and J gave up 1 base, with 10 bases separating them. Germline CDR1 is MNHNS and CDR2 is SASEGT. The CDR3 has 15 amino acids. CDR3 amino acids: CASSEGGHLNYGYTF. The CDR3 DNA reads as TGTGCCAGCAGTGAAGGGGGACACCTTAACTATGGCTACACCTTC.

The V gene is TRBV5-1, the J gene TRBJ2-2, with D maybe TRBD1 (6 bases). CDR3 length: 16 residues. Germline assignment: CDR1 SGHRS and CDR2 YFSETQ. Between the trimmed V and J ends, which lost 0 bases and 0 bases, there was a span of 9 bases. For the CDR3, the DNA is TGCGCCAGCAGCTTGGGGGACACAGCGAACACCGGGGAGCTGTTTTTT. Translated: CASSLGDTANTGELFF.

The CDR3: CASCQRAGKSNQPQHF. The CDR3 DNA reads TGTGCCAGCTGTCAGCGGGCAGGGAAAAGCAATCAGCCCCAGCATTTT. The chain links TRBV19 to TRBJ1-5; TRBD1 is a possible D gene (5 bases). Trimming removed 9 bases at V and 1 base at J, with 19 bases between. The V gene's germline CDR1 is LNHDA and CDR2 SQIVND (reference sequence). CDR3 size: 16 residues.

The V gene is TRBV6-1, the J gene TRBJ2-4; the match to TRBD2 covers 7 bases. The CDR3 totals 18 residues. Germline V gene lookup returns CDR1 MNHNS and CDR2 SASEGT. V shed 5 bases and J 7 bases; nucleotides not matched to a gene: 20. This chain's CDR3 is CASSSRQSGVPVSNIQYF. Here the CDR3 DNA reads TGTGCCAGCAGTAGTAGACAAAGCGGGGTCCCGGTCAGTAACATTCAGTACTTC.

This clonotype was recorded a few times. This chain uses TRBV19 with TRBJ1-6, with 10 bases aligning to TRBD1. Trimming took 5 bases from V and 9 from J; bases not matched to a gene: 10. The CDR3 runs 16 residues. Germline assignment: CDR1 LNHDA and CDR2 SQIVND (reference sequence). CDR3 amino acids: CASSRPGTGVSSPLHF. The CDR3 nucleotides are TGTGCCAGTAGTCGCCCCGGGACAGGGGTAAGTTCACCCCTCCACTTT.

This clonotype is a singleton in its sample. The V and J genes are TRBV4-2 and TRBJ2-5, with 11 bases aligning to TRBD2. The germline V gene encodes CDR1 LGHNA and CDR2 YNFKEQ. This CDR3 region has 16 residues. The V and J ends lost 5 bases and 1 base, in that order; junction bases with no gene match: 6. DNA for the CDR3: TGTGCCAGCAGCTATGCTAGCGGGGGGACCCAAGAGACCCAGTACTTC. This codes for CASSYASGGTQETQYF.

V and J are TRBV10-3 and TRBJ2-5; the match to TRBD2 covers 7 bases. The CDR3 is 14 amino acids. Germline V gene data show CDR1 as ENHRY and CDR2 as SYGVKD. V was pared by 5 bases and J by 0 bases, with 3 bases of the junction left unmatched. CDR3 in DNA: TGTGCCATCAGTATTCTAGCGGACCAAGAGACCCAGTACTTC. This gives the protein CAISILADQETQYF.

This clonotype was counted between two and nine times. The rearrangement joins TRBV7-2 to TRBJ1-2; no clear D. The CDR3 is 15 amino acids. V was cut by 0 bases and J by 1 base, with 9 bases left in between. The germline CDR1 and CDR2 sequences are SGHTA and FQGNSA. DNA for the CDR3: TGTGCCAGCAGCTTAGCGCCCCCAGATAACTATGGCTACACCTTC. Protein product: CASSLAPPDNYGYTF.

V and J are TRBV7-2 and TRBJ2-3; 7 bases are shared with TRBD2. Germline CDR1 SGHTA, CDR2 FQGNSA. Trimming at V came to 0 bases and at J to 1 base, leaving 1 base not matched to a gene. The CDR3 runs to 15 residues. The CDR3 loop is CASSLAAGGTDTQYF. The CDR3 coding sequence is TGTGCCAGCAGCTTAGCGGCGGGAGGCACAGATACGCAGTATTTT.

The chain couples TRBV12-3 or TRBV12-4 to TRBJ2-2, with a possible D match to TRBD1 (5 bases). The CDR3 totals 14 residues. The V gene lost 7 bases and the J gene lost 1 base, with 10 bases spanning the gap. In DNA, the CDR3 is TGTGCCAGCACCCTCGACAGGAACACCGGGGAGCTGTTTTTT. Translated: CASTLDRNTGELFF.

The chain is built from TRBV7-2 and TRBJ2-7; TRBD2 matches 7 bases. The ends lost 4 bases at V and 4 bases at J; junction bases unmatched: 10. From germline, CDR1 is SGHTA and CDR2 FQGNSA. The CDR3 is made up of 15 amino acids. In DNA form, the CDR3 reads TGTGCCAGCAGCTCTCGGACGGGGGGAATATACGAGCAGTACTTC. This gives the protein CASSSRTGGIYEQYF.

The V call is TRBV6-1, the J call TRBJ2-5; unclear D gene. The CDR3 length is 15 residues. In germline, CDR1 is MNHNS, CDR2 SASEGT. V was clipped by 3 bases and J by 2 bases, with 13 bases between them. CDR3 nucleotides: TGTGCCAGCAGTGACAAGAAGAGAATTCAAGAGACCCAGTACTTC. Translated, it gives CASSDKKRIQETQYF.

The chain couples TRBV12-3 or TRBV12-4 to TRBJ2-1; 12 nucleotides match TRBD2. The CDR3 is made up of 15 amino acids. V shed 6 bases, J shed 2 bases, and the junction held 2 bases outside the gene matches. The CDR3 DNA is TGTGCCAGCAGACGACTAGCGGGGGCCTACAATGAGCAGTTCTTC. It yields the protein CASRRLAGAYNEQFF.

Only a few counts were recorded for this clonotype. The chain recombines TRBV20-1 with TRBJ1-2; maybe TRBD1 (5 bases). Trimming removed 5 bases from V and 6 bases from J, with 16 bases in between. CDR1 DFQATT and CDR2 SNEGSKA come from the germline V gene (reference sequence). This CDR3 spans 13 amino acids. The CDR3 region is CSALIKGINGYTF. Written as DNA, the CDR3 is TGCAGTGCTCTAATTAAGGGGATCAATGGCTACACCTTC.

This clonotype was detected a few times. The chain is built from TRBV30 and TRBJ1-2, with D tentatively TRBD1 (6 bases). Germline-derived CDR1 and CDR2 are GTSNPN and SVGIG (reference sequence). Trimming cost V 1 base and J 2 bases, with 11 bases left between them. CDR3 length: 14 residues. This CDR3 is CAWSEGQGNYGYTF. In DNA form, the CDR3 reads TGTGCCTGGAGTGAGGGGCAGGGGAACTATGGCTACACCTTC.

The J gene is TRBJ2-2, the V gene TRBV9; maybe TRBD1 (6 bases). The germline CDR1 and CDR2 sequences are SGDLS and YYNGEE. Trimming removed 0 bases from V and 3 bases from J, with 12 bases in between. CDR3 length equals 16 residues. The CDR3 loop reads CASSVDPRTDTGELFF. The CDR3 DNA reads TGTGCCAGCAGCGTAGATCCCAGGACAGACACCGGGGAGCTGTTTTTT. Full variable domain (rest looked up from reference TRBV9 and TRBJ2-2): DSGVTQTPKHLITATGQRVTLRCSPRSGDLSVYWYQQSLDQGLQFLIQYYNGEERAKGNILERFSAQQFPDLHSELNLSSLELGDSALYFCASSVDPRTDTGELFFGEGSRLTVL.

The chain couples TRBV7-9 to TRBJ1-6; D may be TRBD1 (6 bases). This CDR3 has 14 amino acids. V lost 5 bases and J 8 bases, leaving 13 bases between the germline ends. Germline values: CDR1 SEHNR, CDR2 FQNEAQ (reference sequence). As DNA, the CDR3 is TGTGCCAGCAGCGCAGGGGTTTGGGATTCACCCCTCCACTTT. It codes for CASSAGVWDSPLHF.

The J gene is TRBJ2-5, the V gene TRBV12-3 or TRBV12-4, with D maybe TRBD2 (5 bases). V was trimmed by 6 bases and J by 1 base, leaving 18 bases between them. The CDR3 is 16 residues long. The CDR3 DNA reads as TGTGCCAGCAGCCGACTACGACCCCAATTCCAAGAGACCCAGTACTTC. Protein sequence: CASSRLRPQFQETQYF.

This clonotype appeared once. The rearrangement links TRBV19 to TRBJ2-1; TRBD2 aligns across 12 bases. The CDR3 loop spans 16 amino acids. V shed 3 bases and J 6 bases; nucleotides not matched to a gene: 6. Germline V CDR1 and CDR2: LNHDA, SQIVND (reference sequence). CDR3 coding DNA: TGTGCCAGTAGTATCACAACTAGCGGGGGGCCCAATGAGCAGTTCTTC. It specifies CASSITTSGGPNEQFF. Full variable domain (outside the CDR3, taken from reference TRBV19 and TRBJ2-1): DGGITQSPKYLFRKEGQNVTLSCEQNLNHDAMYWYRQDPGQGLRLIYYSQIVNDFQKGDIAEGYSVSREKKESFPLTVTSAQKNPTAFYLCASSITTSGGPNEQFFGPGTRLTVL.

The table lists this clonotype with a count of one. This rearrangement joins TRBV5-6 to TRBJ2-3; no clear D gene. The CDR3 is 13 amino acids. Germline CDR1 SGHDT, CDR2 YYEEEE. Deletions cut 0 bases from V and 6 bases from J, with 8 bases between. CDR3 sequence (DNA): TGTGCCAGCAGCTTGGTGGCCCATGATACGCAGTATTTT. Protein product: CASSLVAHDTQYF.

This clonotype occurred a few times. J is TRBJ1-5 and V is TRBV6-5, with no clear D. The length of the CDR3 is 17 residues. Trimming took 2 bases from V and 0 from J, leaving 14 bases between them. Germline CDR1 reads MNHEY; CDR2 reads SVGAGI. The CDR3 sequence is CASSYRPTLYSNQPQHF. CDR3 DNA: TGTGCCAGCAGTTACAGGCCGACACTCTATAGCAATCAGCCCCAGCATTTT.